The 27 T cell receptor beta chains listed next were all sequenced from one sample in a study of cytomegalovirus exposure and HLA in healthy donors. PCR primers comprised 60 Vbeta and 13 Jbeta primers. Sequencing used immunoSEQ multiplex PCR; TCRdb keeps in-frame clones, though not all of them. The sample contains 150,000 to 200,000 clones, roughly 85% of which appear only once. Specimen: PBMCs. The receptors derive from a man aged 18 to 29 in good health and CMV-seropositive.

This sequence joins TRBV30 and TRBJ2-5; D possibly corresponds to TRBD2 (5 bases). Trimming removed 8 bases from V and 4 bases from J, with 17 bases in between. The CDR3 runs to 13 residues. Per germline, CDR1 GTSNPN and CDR2 SVGIG (reference sequence). The CDR3 region has the DNA TGTGCCACCCCCCGGGATGGTAGAGAGACCCAGTACTTC. Protein product: CATPRDGRETQYF.

J is TRBJ2-2 and V is TRBV27, with 7 nucleotides matching TRBD1. The CDR3 sequence is 14 residues long. Germline CDR1 and CDR2: MNHEY and SMNVEV (reference sequence). V lost 6 bases, J lost 6 bases, and 7 bases stayed unmatched. CDR3 sequence (DNA): TGTGCCAGCAGACCTCGACAGGGAGCCGGGGAGCTGTTTTTT. Protein sequence: CASRPRQGAGELFF.

V gene TRBV5-1 combines with J gene TRBJ1-1; D ambiguous. The V end lost 4 bases, the J end lost 1 base, and 11 bases lay between the germline ends. Germline lookup yields CDR1 SGHRS and CDR2 YFSETQ. The CDR3 spans 14 residues. For the CDR3, the DNA is TGCGCCAGCAGCCCTGGCTCAGGGAACACTGAAGCTTTCTTT. This translates into CASSPGSGNTEAFF.

J is TRBJ2-7 and V is TRBV27; D remains unclear. This CDR3 region has 14 residues. Germline CDR1 and CDR2: MNHEY and SMNVEV (reference sequence). With 0 bases removed from V and 6 bases from J, the gap between germline ends came to 12 bases. CDR3 residues: CASSLSGFLSEQYF. The CDR3 DNA follows: TGTGCCAGCAGTTTATCGGGCTTTTTGTCCGAGCAGTACTTC.

This clone was found a few times. This chain connects TRBV2 to TRBJ1-6; D might be TRBD1 (5 bases). This CDR3 is built from 15 residues. Germline lookup yields CDR1 SNHLY and CDR2 FYNNEI. V was pared by 6 bases and J by 7 bases, with 16 bases between. The CDR3 here is CASSRQIMGNSPLHF. The CDR3 DNA sequence: TGTGCCAGCAGCCGACAGATTATGGGGAATTCACCCCTCCACTTT.

This chain uses TRBV4-3 with TRBJ2-3; possibly TRBD2 for D (5 bases). Trimming took 1 base from V and 4 from J, leaving 12 bases between them. The germline V gene has CDR1 LGHNA and CDR2 YSLEER. The CDR3 extends over 15 amino acids. CDR3 sequence reads: CASSQGGTRADTQYF. CDR3 bases: TGCGCCAGCAGCCAAGGAGGAACTAGGGCAGATACGCAGTATTTT.

V gene TRBV6-1 combines with J gene TRBJ1-3; 9 nucleotides align to TRBD1. The CDR3 sequence is 18 residues long. V shed 0 bases, J shed 4 bases, and the junction held 10 bases outside the gene matches. Germline V gives CDR1 MNHNS, CDR2 SASEGT. The CDR3 loop reads CASSEALGDRAPGNTIYF. Here the CDR3 DNA reads TGTGCCAGCAGTGAAGCGCTAGGGGACAGGGCTCCGGGAAACACCATATATTTT.

This clone was counted a single time. The genes are TRBV5-4 and TRBJ2-7; perhaps TRBD1 as D (7 bases). V lost 4 bases and J lost 5, with 22 bases in between. The CDR3 spans 16 residues. CDR1 and CDR2 from the germline V gene are SGHNT and YYREEE (reference sequence). CDR3 coding DNA: TGTGCCAGCAGCCGGACAGGAGGGGCGCCTACCAACGAGCAGTACTTC. Protein sequence: CASSRTGGAPTNEQYF.

The chain uses TRBV7-9 and TRBJ1-2; 7 positions match TRBD1. The V segment lost 1 base and the J segment 2 bases; nucleotides outside the gene matches: 4. Germline V CDR1 and CDR2: SEHNR, FQNEAQ (reference sequence). The CDR3 is 15 residues long. CDR3 DNA sequence: TGTGCCAGCAGCTTAGAAGGGGGCCCCAACTATGGCTACACCTTC. Protein sequence: CASSLEGGPNYGYTF.

In DNA form, the CDR3 reads TGTGCCAGCAGTTCCTACAGGTTTGAAACTAATGAAAAACTGTTTTTT. It specifies CASSSYRFETNEKLFF. This chain links TRBV27 with TRBJ1-4; the D gene is possibly TRBD1 (5 bases). The CDR3 is 16 amino acids. The V and J ends lost 4 bases and 1 base respectively, with 13 bases between them. Germline loops: CDR1 MNHEY, CDR2 SMNVEV (reference sequence).

CDR3 in DNA: TGCGCCAGCAGTCGAGCCGGGACAGCCTTAACCTACGAGCAGTACTTC. The encoded protein is CASSRAGTALTYEQYF. The chain is built from TRBV5-1 and TRBJ2-7; 7 bases fit TRBD1. With 5 bases clipped from V and 2 bases from J, the junction kept 13 bases outside the gene matches. This CDR3 has 16 residues. The germline V gene has CDR1 SGHRS and CDR2 YFSETQ. Supplemented by reference TRBV5-1 and TRBJ2-7, the full variable domain reads KAGVTQTPRYLIKTRGQQVTLSCSPISGHRSVSWYQQTPGQGLQFLFEYFSETQRNKGNFPGRFSGRQFSNSRSEMNVSTLELGDSALYLCASSRAGTALTYEQYFGPGTRLTVT.

The rearrangement uses TRBV6-1 and TRBJ1-2, with D uncertain. Trimming pared 3 bases from V and 4 bases from J, leaving 18 bases between. The CDR3 length is 16 residues. Germline V gene lookup returns CDR1 MNHNS and CDR2 SASEGT. CDR3 loop: CASSDRRIETVYGYTF. In nucleotides, the CDR3 is TGTGCCAGCAGTGACCGGCGGATCGAGACCGTCTATGGCTACACCTTC.

V is TRBV4-3 and J is TRBJ2-3, with 10 bases aligning to TRBD1. Germline assignment: CDR1 LGHNA and CDR2 YSLEER. J was trimmed by 11 bases and V by 0 bases; bases with no gene match: 11. CDR3 size: 16 residues. This chain's CDR3 is CASSQEGQGKGFWQYF. CDR3 nucleotides: TGCGCCAGCAGCCAAGAGGGACAGGGGAAGGGTTTTTGGCAGTATTTT.

The genes are TRBV12-5 and TRBJ2-5; 8 nucleotides line up with TRBD1. The DNA matches TRBJ2-7 better at its end, which makes the J call doubtful. Germline V lookup: CDR1 LGHNT, CDR2 FRNRAP. The CDR3 is 14 amino acids. As DNA, the CDR3 is TGTGCTAGTGGTTTGACAGGACAGGGTTACGAGCAGTACTTC. It encodes CASGLTGQGYEQYF.

The sample holds one count of this clone. The V gene is TRBV6-4, the J gene TRBJ1-2; D is undetermined. The germline V gene encodes CDR1 MRHNA and CDR2 SNTAGT. Trimming took 8 bases from V and 4 from J, leaving 20 bases between them. The CDR3 extends over 15 amino acids. This chain's CDR3 is CASGYRRPLGYGYTF. CDR3 in DNA: TGTGCCAGCGGGTATAGACGGCCGCTAGGCTATGGCTACACCTTC.

The chain carries TRBV30 and TRBJ1-1, with D possibly being TRBD1 (5 bases). The V end lost 4 bases, the J end lost 5 bases, and 14 bases lay between the germline ends. Looked up from germline, CDR1 is GTSNPN and CDR2 is SVGIG (reference sequence). There are 13 residues in the CDR3. The CDR3 loop reads CAWNRQSRTEAFF. The CDR3 bases are TGTGCCTGGAACAGACAGAGTAGGACTGAAGCTTTCTTT.

CDR3 amino acids: CASSLEDRVFDEQYF. The DNA of the CDR3 is TGTGCCAGCAGCTTAGAGGACAGGGTATTCGACGAGCAGTACTTC. V gene TRBV7-6 combines with J gene TRBJ2-7, with 8 bases fitting TRBD1. The V and J ends lost 1 base and 5 bases, in that order; junction bases with no gene match: 7. The germline V gene encodes CDR1 SGHVS and CDR2 FNYEAQ. This CDR3 region has 15 residues.

The chain couples TRBV6-5 to TRBJ2-1, with D perhaps TRBD2 (6 bases). Germline V lookup: CDR1 MNHEY, CDR2 SVGAGI. The CDR3 has 14 residues. V shed 0 bases and J shed 7 bases, with 10 bases lying between them. The CDR3 region has the DNA TGTGCCAGCAGTTACTCGAACCTAGCGAATGAGCAGTTCTTC. Translation gives CASSYSNLANEQFF.

This chain joins TRBV5-1 and TRBJ1-2; no definite D call. Trimming pared 1 base from V and 0 bases from J, leaving 10 bases between. The germline V gene encodes CDR1 SGHRS and CDR2 YFSETQ. The CDR3 has 15 amino acids. In DNA form, the CDR3 reads TGCGCCAGCAGCTTGAGCGCCAGAGCTAACTATGGCTACACCTTC. Encoded protein: CASSLSARANYGYTF.

V gene TRBV6-1 combines with J gene TRBJ1-6, with D possibly being TRBD1 (5 bases). The germline V gene encodes CDR1 MNHNS and CDR2 SASEGT. The CDR3 covers 15 residues. V lost 4 bases, J lost 7 bases, and 14 bases lay in between. CDR3 sequence: CASSAVGGPNSPLHF. CDR3 DNA sequence: TGTGCCAGCAGTGCGGTGGGGGGACCCAATTCACCCCTCCACTTT.

The V gene is TRBV7-9, the J gene TRBJ2-3, with 8 positions matching TRBD1. The CDR3 runs 15 residues. Trimming cost V 5 bases and J 0 bases; bases outside gene matches: 4. Germline V gene sequence: CDR1 SEHNR, CDR2 FQNEAQ (reference sequence). The CDR3 loop reads CASSPRTGSTDTQYF. The CDR3, as DNA: TGTGCCAGCAGCCCTCGGACAGGGAGCACAGATACGCAGTATTTT.

The V gene is TRBV6-6, the J gene TRBJ2-1; 7 nucleotides line up with TRBD1. CDR1 and CDR2 (germline): MNHNY, SVGAGI (reference sequence). The CDR3 spans 15 residues. J was trimmed by 8 bases and V by 2 bases; bases with no gene match: 9. The CDR3 is CASSYPIQGKDEQFF. CDR3 nucleotides: TGTGCCAGCAGTTACCCTATACAGGGGAAAGATGAGCAGTTCTTC.

This chain uses TRBV7-2 with TRBJ1-5; a possible D gene is TRBD1 (6 bases). The V gene's germline CDR1 is SGHTA and CDR2 FQGNSA. The CDR3 runs to 15 residues. Between the trimmed V and J ends, which lost 2 bases and 6 bases, there was a span of 14 bases. Here the CDR3 reads CASSLQGGGTQPQHF. As DNA, the CDR3 is TGTGCCAGCAGCTTACAAGGGGGGGGAACTCAGCCCCAGCATTTT.

With respect to this clone: Within the sample, other DNA sequences also encode this same CDR3. The rearrangement joins TRBV5-4 to TRBJ2-3, with TRBD2 as a possible D gene (6 bases). The CDR3 runs 15 residues. The germline V gene encodes CDR1 SGHNT and CDR2 YYREEE (reference sequence). The germline V and J ends were trimmed by 0 bases and 0 bases, with 8 bases remaining between them. CDR3: CASSLDGGSTDTQYF. CDR3 DNA sequence: TGTGCCAGCAGCTTGGACGGGGGAAGCACAGATACGCAGTATTTT.

Only one count was recorded for this clone. The chain links TRBV19 to TRBJ1-3, with a possible D match to TRBD1 (5 bases). The CDR3 contains 17 residues. Per germline, CDR1 LNHDA and CDR2 SQIVND (reference sequence). V dropped 7 bases and J dropped 4 bases, with 23 bases sitting between them. The CDR3 loop is CASTMTGWRDSGNTIYF. CDR3 bases: TGTGCCAGTACCATGACCGGGTGGCGTGACAGCGGAAACACCATATATTTT.

V and J are TRBV5-1 and TRBJ1-1; 7 nucleotides line up with TRBD1. This CDR3 is built from 16 residues. Germline V lookup: CDR1 SGHRS, CDR2 YFSETQ. J was trimmed by 0 bases and V by 4 bases; bases with no gene match: 9. CDR3 nucleotides: TGCGCCAGCAGCCCGGACAGGCGGCACGTGAACACTGAAGCTTTCTTT. This encodes CASSPDRRHVNTEAFF. The full variable domain, with the rest looked up from reference TRBV5-1 and TRBJ1-1, is KAGVTQTPRYLIKTRGQQVTLSCSPISGHRSVSWYQQTPGQGLQFLFEYFSETQRNKGNFPGRFSGRQFSNSRSEMNVSTLELGDSALYLCASSPDRRHVNTEAFFGQGTRLTVV.

This CDR3 is CASSLSTSGGANKEQYF. CDR3 coding DNA: TGTGCCAGCAGCTTAAGTACTAGCGGGGGGGCCAATAAAGAGCAGTACTTC. The chain recombines TRBV7-8 with TRBJ2-7, with TRBD2 matching 13 bases. J lost 7 bases, V lost 2 bases, and 11 bases had no gene match. The CDR3 length is 17 residues. CDR1 and CDR2 (germline): SGHVS, FQNEAQ.